This TCR beta chain was sequenced for a study of metastatic and nonmetastatic thyroid tumors (dated by TCRdb to about 2020). About the study as a whole: Repertoires from peripheral blood and from tumor or nodule tissue samples of malignant and benign thyroid patients were compared.

The library relied on PCR. Sequenced using an Illumina HiSeq 4000. High-throughput sequencing was used to profile the CDR3 region of the TCR beta-chain in every patient. The study's processing was this. CDR3 differences across clinicopathological groups were used to build a classifier for discriminating distant-metastatic papillary thyroid cancer patients. The Shannon index was used to assess repertoire diversity, and the Morisita-Horn index was used to assess tumor-blood repertoire similarity. TCRdb trimmed public reads at Q25 via fastp, called clones via MiXCR and kept in-frame beta chains. TCRdb assigned the V and J calls; the authors' analysis was not used. Within this sample are about 45,000 clones, with approximately 4.1% of them counted one time only. Roughly a tenth of the sample is held by the ten biggest clonotypes. Relative to germline, V is 1 base shorter and J is 2 bases shorter, with 9 bases between their ends. The CDR3 runs 14 amino acids, cysteine and phenylalanine included. The retained sequence is limited to the CDR3, 42 bases, with the frame set at the first base. CDR1 and CDR2, per the germline V gene (reference sequence), are SGHNT and YYREEE.

As concerns this clone: Its antigen has not been determined. This clone may be a read error of a much larger clone one base away.

Beyond this particular receptor, the publication reports: In both blood and tumor samples, malignant tumors were reported to have significantly higher TCR beta diversity than benign nodules.

None of the patients had been given any treatment before thyroid surgery. The study retrospectively analysed patient clinical samples collected from the early 2010s to the late 2010s using T-cell receptor beta sequencing. The receptor's source is a female donor with papillary thyroid cancer or a benign thyroid nodule (not recorded which). Some clones in this sample may be carry-over from other donors' samples. Here the chain combines TRBV5-4 and TRBJ1-2, with the D gene not confidently named. Sequencing was done on a sample of blood. This receptor has the CDR3 CASSLRGRNYGYTF. The bases are TGTGCCAGCAGCTTGAGAGGCAGGAACTATGGCTACACCTTC.